This TCR beta chain is drawn from a study of blood T cells in healthy people across ages. Regarding this clonotype: Antigen unknown.

Alongside a J-beta primer mix, a sample-barcoded 5' primer served in a second PCR lasting roughly 6 to 11 cycles. TCRdb re-analysed the 5' RACE reads in MiXCR, keeping a single row per CDR3 protein. Among under 1,100,000 distinct CDR3 sequences listed, almost 25% were seen once. The study's findings and limits: No one knew whether donors had CMV, which possibly confounded expanded clonotype changes.

Germline lookup yields CDR1 SQVTM and CDR2 ANQGSEA. The CDR3 is 15 amino acids. Trimming pared 3 bases from V and 1 base from J, leaving 10 bases between. These sequences were also reported in another study, on T cells of mothers and their children.

The chain has TRBV29-1 and TRBJ2-6; D is ambiguous. This clonotype was sampled from a girl aged 2 to 10 in good health. The sequencing input was blood. CDR3 DNA sequence: TGCAGCGTTGAGGGCAGAAAATCTGGGGCCAACGTCCTGACTTTC. This translates into CSVEGRKSGANVLTF.